The entry that follows covers one T cell receptor beta chain sequence. Time point in this sample: newly diagnosed GD, antithyroid drugs for less than 3 months. Following extraction of RNA from PBMCs, that RNA was used to make the TCR library. An endocrinology department in Xi'an, China, supplied the patients. Germline V gene lookup returns CDR1 KGHSH and CDR2 LQKENI. This CDR3 spans 13 amino acids. With 3 bases clipped from V and 10 bases from J, the junction kept 3 bases outside the gene matches. The sample originates from a study of regulatory T cells in long-lasting Graves disease. CDR3-region Arm-PCR and iRepertoire HTBI primers produced the TCR beta libraries. TCRdb itself ran the multiplex PCR reads through MiXCR, one entry per CDR3 protein. The data contain about 540,000 distinct CDR3 sequences, roughly 14% of them seen just once; the ten biggest clones take up roughly a tenth. In addition, the sample was reused for a study of T cells in Graves' hyperthyroidism and ophthalmopathy.

This receptor was taken from a man aged 25 to 40 with Graves disease. The sample consisted of peripheral blood mononuclear cells (PBMCs), taken at new diagnosis, from a patient treated with antithyroid drugs. This chain uses TRBV18 with TRBJ2-2, with 9 bases lining up with TRBD2. CDR3 region: CASSPEGLAELFF. CDR3 bases: TGTGCCAGCTCACCGGAGGGACTAGCGGAGCTGTTTTTT.